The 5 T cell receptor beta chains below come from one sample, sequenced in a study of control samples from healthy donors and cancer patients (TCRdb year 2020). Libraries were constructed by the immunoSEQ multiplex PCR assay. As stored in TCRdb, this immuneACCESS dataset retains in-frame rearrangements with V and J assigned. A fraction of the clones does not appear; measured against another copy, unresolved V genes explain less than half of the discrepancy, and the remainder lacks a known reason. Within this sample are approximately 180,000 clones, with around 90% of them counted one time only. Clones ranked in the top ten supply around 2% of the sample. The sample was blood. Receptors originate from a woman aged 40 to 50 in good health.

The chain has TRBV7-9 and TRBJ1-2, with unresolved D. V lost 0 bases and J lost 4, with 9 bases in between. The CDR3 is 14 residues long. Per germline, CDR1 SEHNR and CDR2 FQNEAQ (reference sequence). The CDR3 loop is CASSLASGRYGYTF. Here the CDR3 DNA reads TGTGCCAGCAGCTTAGCGTCCGGCCGCTATGGCTACACCTTC.

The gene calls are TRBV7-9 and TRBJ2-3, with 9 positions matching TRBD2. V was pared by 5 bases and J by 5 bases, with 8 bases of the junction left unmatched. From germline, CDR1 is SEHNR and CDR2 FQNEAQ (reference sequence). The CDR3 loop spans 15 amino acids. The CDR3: CASSPVRTSVDTQYF. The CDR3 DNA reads TGTGCCAGCAGCCCAGTCAGGACTAGCGTAGATACGCAGTATTTT. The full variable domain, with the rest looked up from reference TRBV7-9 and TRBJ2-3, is DTGVSQNPRHKITKRGQNVTFRCDPISEHNRLYWYRQTLGQGPEFLTYFQNEAQLEKSRLLSDRFSAERPKGSFSTLEIQRTEQGDSAMYLCASSPVRTSVDTQYFGPGTRLTVL.

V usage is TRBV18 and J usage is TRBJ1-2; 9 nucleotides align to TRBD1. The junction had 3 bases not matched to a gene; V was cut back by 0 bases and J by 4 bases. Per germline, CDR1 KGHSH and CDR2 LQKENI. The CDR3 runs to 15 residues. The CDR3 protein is CASSPPGQGGYGYTF. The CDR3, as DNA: TGTGCCAGCTCACCACCGGGACAGGGCGGCTATGGCTACACCTTC.

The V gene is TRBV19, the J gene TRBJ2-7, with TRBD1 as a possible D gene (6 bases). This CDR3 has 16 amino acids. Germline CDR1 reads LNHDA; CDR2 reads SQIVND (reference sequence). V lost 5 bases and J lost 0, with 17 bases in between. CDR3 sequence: CASSPLRDTSSYEQYF. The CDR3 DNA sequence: TGTGCCAGTAGTCCACTCCGGGACACCTCCTCCTACGAGCAGTACTTC.

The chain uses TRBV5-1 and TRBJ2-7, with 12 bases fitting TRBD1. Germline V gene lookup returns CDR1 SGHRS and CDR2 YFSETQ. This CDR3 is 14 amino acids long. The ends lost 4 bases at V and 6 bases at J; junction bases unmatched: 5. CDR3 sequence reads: CASSAGTGGGEQYF. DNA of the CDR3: TGCGCCAGCAGCGCCGGGACAGGGGGCGGCGAGCAGTACTTC.